The present T cell receptor beta chain was sequenced within a study of identical twins. Findings of the study overall: Sequences that were beta out-of-frame showed weaker excess twin sharing. Fewer insertions characterized abundant cord blood beta clonotypes, whereas memory repertoires showed none.

V lost 4 bases to trimming and J lost 4 bases; unmatched junction nucleotides: 7. There are 14 residues in the CDR3. In germline, CDR1 is DFQATT, CDR2 SNEGSKA (reference sequence). Template switching added a universal primer site, and cDNA bore unique molecular identifiers. MiXCR, run by TCRdb on the 5' RACE reads, gives a single entry per CDR3 protein. The table lists about 890,000 distinct CDR3 sequences, roughly an eighth of them singletons. The table lists this clonotype with a few counts. Its cognate antigen is unknown. This sample also appeared in a second study, on yellow fever vaccine responses in identical twins.

The chain recombines TRBV20-1 with TRBJ2-7; TRBD1 matches at 10 bases. The sequenced sample consisted of PBMCs. The clonotype was recovered from a woman aged 18-29 years in good health. CDR3 sequence (DNA): TGCAGTGCTAACCACCGGGACAGGGGTTACGAGCAGTACTTC. This codes for CSANHRDRGYEQYF.